The clone carrying this T cell receptor beta chain was counted only a few times. Its target is not known. Primed by a sample-barcoded 5' primer and a J-beta primer mix, a second PCR proceeded for 7 to 11 cycles. The yield of each sample was at least 2.5 million CDR3-containing paired-end reads. One entry per CDR3 protein results from TCRdb running MiXCR on the 5' RACE reads. Of over 1,300,000 distinct CDR3 sequences listed, around 59% are singletons. The record originates from a study of blood T cells in healthy people across ages. Study results and caveats: Estimates based on one million T cells were treated as lower bounds.

This CDR3 has 14 residues. V dropped 8 bases and J dropped 10 bases, with 21 bases sitting between them. CDR1 MNHEY and CDR2 SMNVEV come from the germline V gene (reference sequence). The rearrangement joins TRBV27 to TRBJ2-1; weak D call: TRBD2 (6 bases). The sequencing input was blood. The TCR sequence derives from a man aged 18 to 35 in good health. CDR3 protein: CASGVGPNGGEQFF. For the CDR3, the DNA is TGTGCCAGCGGGGTGGGGCCAAACGGGGGAGAGCAGTTCTTC.